The rows below give T cell receptor beta chains drawn from one sample of a study of blood T cell repertoires in COVID-19. Repertoires were generated with immunoSEQ multiplex PCR, while TCRdb's copy carries only in-frame clones and drops some. This sample has 55,000 to 75,000 clones, with approximately 86% found just once. Sequences were obtained from peripheral blood. The receptor set was obtained from an elderly man with active COVID-19. Each CDR3 is given with its conserved first and last residue. Each record gives: clone size, D gene, J gene, V gene, CDR3 protein, CDR3 DNA. A D gene is named only where the DNA matches it firmly. The size of a clone is reported for some rows only, either as once, few or many, or as a class for expanded clones.

>-|TRBD2|TRBJ2-1|TRBV3-1/TRBV3-2
CASSLLRDYPHEQFF
TGTGCCAGCAGCCTACTCCGGGACTATCCCCATGAGCAGTTCTTC
>-|-|TRBJ1-2|TRBV29-1
CSVVTGPNYGYTF
TGCAGCGTTGTAACAGGCCCTAACTATGGCTACACCTTC
>-|-|TRBJ1-2|TRBV2
CASSGQDSYGYTF
TGTGCCAGCAGTGGACAGGACTCATATGGCTACACCTTC
>-|TRBD1|TRBJ2-2|TRBV5-1
CASNSGGTGELFF
TGCGCCAGCAATTCAGGGGGAACCGGGGAGCTGTTTTTT
>-|-|TRBJ1-1|TRBV27
CASSLLHRDRPEAFF
TGTGCCAGCAGTTTACTACACAGGGACCGACCTGAAGCTTTCTTT
>-|-|TRBJ2-1|TRBV3-1/TRBV3-2
CASSLTVSSYNEQFF
TGTGCCAGCAGCCTTACAGTGAGCTCCTACAATGAGCAGTTCTTC
>-|TRBD1|TRBJ1-4|TRBV4-1
CASSLLTGTANEKLFF
TGCGCCAGCAGCTTACTGACCGGGACAGCTAATGAAAAACTGTTTTTT
>-|TRBD1|TRBJ2-2|TRBV15
CATSRTGPGELFF
TGTGCCACCAGCAGGACAGGGCCCGGGGAGCTGTTTTTT
>-|TRBD1|TRBJ2-3|TRBV6-5
CATRQGGTDTQYF
TGTGCCACACGACAGGGTGGCACAGATACGCAGTATTTT
>-|TRBD2|TRBJ2-1|TRBV2
CASTPRRLAGGNEQFF
TGTGCCAGCACCCCCCGCCGACTAGCGGGAGGGAATGAGCAGTTCTTC
>few|TRBD1|TRBJ1-2|TRBV6-5
CASSYRDRGGSTF
TGTGCCAGCAGTTACCGGGACAGAGGAGGTTCCACCTTC
>few|TRBD1|TRBJ1-1|TRBV7-2
CASSPTQGGEAFF
TGTGCCAGCAGCCCCACTCAGGGGGGTGAAGCTTTCTTT
>-|-|TRBJ2-3|TRBV6-2/TRBV6-3
CASSYSGGATDTQYF
TGTGCCAGCAGTTACTCGGGGGGTGCCACAGATACGCAGTATTTT
>-|-|TRBJ2-5|TRBV10-3
CAISDSPSVGETQYF
TGTGCCATCAGTGATTCGCCCTCAGTTGGAGAGACCCAGTACTTC
>-|TRBD2|TRBJ2-5|TRBV7-2
CASSLGPSGGADQETQYF
TGTGCCAGCAGCTTAGGGCCTAGCGGGGGGGCCGACCAAGAGACCCAGTACTTC
>-|-|TRBJ1-1|TRBV18
CASSHLKGEGAEAFF
TGTGCCAGCTCACACCTGAAAGGGGAGGGGGCTGAAGCTTTCTTT
>once|-|TRBJ2-2|TRBV15
CATSTGVDTGELFF
TGTGCCACCAGCACGGGGGTCGACACCGGGGAGCTGTTTTTT
>-|-|TRBJ2-4|TRBV27
CASRRLSKNIQYF
TGTGCCAGCAGAAGACTAAGCAAAAACATTCAGTACTTC
>-|TRBD1|TRBJ1-1|TRBV18
CASSHSGQGARAEAFF
TGTGCCAGCTCGCATTCGGGACAGGGGGCTAGGGCTGAAGCTTTCTTT
>-|-|TRBJ2-7|TRBV29-1
CSVVGEYPTVGEQYF
TGCAGCGTTGTGGGCGAATACCCGACGGTTGGCGAGCAGTACTTC
>-|-|TRBJ1-2|TRBV10-3
CAISESGGVDGYTF
TGTGCCATCAGTGAGTCGGGGGGGGTCGACGGCTACACCTTC
>-|-|TRBJ2-3|TRBV6-2/TRBV6-3
CASSYGLAPTDTQYF
TGTGCCAGCAGTTACGGGCTAGCGCCTACAGATACGCAGTATTTT
>once|-|TRBJ2-1|TRBV3-1/TRBV3-2
CASSQEGGPYNEQFF
TGTGCCAGCAGCCAAGAAGGGGGTCCCTACAATGAGCAGTTCTTC
>few|-|TRBJ1-5|TRBV7-9
CASSPVGGSNQPQHF
TGTGCCAGCAGCCCAGTAGGAGGGTCCAATCAGCCCCAGCATTTT
>few|-|TRBJ1-3|TRBV24-1
CATSDSPDRTGNTIYF
TGTGCCACCAGTGACTCTCCAGACAGGACTGGAAACACCATATATTTT
>-|-|TRBJ1-2|TRBV21-1
CASSKARHGGYTF
TGTGCCAGCAGCAAAGCCAGGCACGGTGGCTACACCTTC
>-|-|TRBJ1-6|TRBV25-1
CASSRTGDNSPLHF
TGTGCCAGCAGTCGGACGGGGGATAATTCACCCCTCCACTTT
>-|TRBD1|TRBJ2-1|TRBV6-6
CASSTGGRFGEQFF
TGTGCCAGCAGTACAGGGGGCAGGTTCGGTGAGCAGTTCTTC
>-|TRBD2|TRBJ2-5|TRBV3-1/TRBV3-2
CASRPGLLQETQYF
TGTGCCAGCAGACCGGGACTACTCCAAGAGACCCAGTACTTC
>-|-|TRBJ1-5|TRBV7-2
CASSVRGRQPQHF
TGTGCCAGCAGCGTACGGGGGAGGCAGCCCCAGCATTTT
>-|-|TRBJ2-1|TRBV5-1
CASSEAVLRGNEQFF
TGCGCCAGCAGCGAAGCGGTCCTCCGAGGGAATGAGCAGTTCTTC
>-|TRBD2|TRBJ2-1|TRBV2
CASRASGGSKQFF
TGTGCCAGCAGGGCTAGCGGGGGCAGTAAGCAGTTCTTC
>-|-|TRBJ2-7|TRBV21-1
CASSVPGQGADEQYF
TGTGCCAGCAGCGTACCGGGACAGGGGGCTGACGAGCAGTACTTC
>few|TRBD1|TRBJ2-5|TRBV6-1
CASSEFFGTGTETQYF
TGTGCCAGCAGTGAATTCTTCGGGACAGGGACCGAGACCCAGTACTTC
>many|-|TRBJ2-7|TRBV7-6
CASSVLAGTRTYEQYF
TGTGCCAGCAGCGTACTCGCCGGGACACGGACCTACGAGCAGTACTTC
>-|-|TRBJ2-2|TRBV18
CASSPDISNTGELFF
TGTGCCAGCTCACCAGACATCTCGAACACCGGGGAGCTGTTTTTT
>-|TRBD1|TRBJ2-1|TRBV5-1
CASSLAGTGSYNEQFF
TGCGCCAGCAGCTTGGCCGGGACAGGCTCCTACAATGAGCAGTTCTTC
>-|TRBD2|TRBJ2-3|TRBV10-2
CASRTAGGPADTQYF
TGCGCCAGCAGAACAGCGGGAGGGCCAGCGGATACGCAGTATTTT
>-|TRBD1|TRBJ2-7|TRBV18
CASSKTGTESSYEQYF
TGTGCCAGCTCAAAAACCGGGACAGAGAGCTCCTACGAGCAGTACTTC
>-|-|TRBJ1-1|TRBV11-3
CASSFPDGVSGTEAFF
TGTGCCAGCAGCTTCCCGGACGGGGTTTCTGGGACTGAAGCTTTCTTT
>-|TRBD1|TRBJ1-1|TRBV7-2
CASSLKGAGNTEAFF
TGTGCCAGCAGCTTGAAGGGGGCAGGGAACACTGAAGCTTTCTTT
>-|-|TRBJ1-2|TRBV27
CASSSLTLSIRDSGGYTF
TGTGCCAGCAGTTCTTTGACTCTTTCTATTCGGGATTCGGGAGGCTACACCTTC
>-|TRBD2|TRBJ2-3|TRBV3-1/TRBV3-2
CASSLAGARDTQYF
TGTGCCAGCAGCCTAGCGGGAGCGCGAGATACGCAGTATTTT
>-|TRBD2|TRBJ2-7|TRBV12-5
CASGRTSAPYEQYF
TGTGCTAGTGGGCGTACTAGCGCTCCCTACGAGCAGTACTTC
>-|-|TRBJ2-1|TRBV3-1/TRBV3-2
CASSLGQLNEQFF
TGTGCCAGCAGCCTTGGACAGCTCAATGAGCAGTTCTTC
>few|TRBD1|TRBJ2-5|TRBV5-6
CASSRQPGTGQETQYF
TGTGCCAGCAGCCGCCAACCCGGGACAGGACAAGAGACCCAGTACTTC
>once|-|TRBJ1-4|TRBV6-1
CASSEYGLREKLFF
TGTGCCAGCAGTGAATATGGTTTGCGGGAAAAACTGTTTTTT
>-|-|TRBJ1-1|TRBV7-2
CASSPYRGVEAFF
TGTGCCAGCAGCCCCTACCGAGGTGTTGAAGCTTTCTTT
>-|TRBD1|TRBJ1-1|TRBV10-3
CAISGTGASSMNTEAFF
TGTGCCATCAGTGGGACAGGCGCTTCCTCCATGAACACTGAAGCTTTCTTT
>-|TRBD1|TRBJ2-1|TRBV5-5
CASSLRTGGNNEQFF
TGTGCCAGCAGCCTACGGACAGGGGGAAACAATGAGCAGTTCTTC
>-|TRBD2|TRBJ2-7|TRBV7-2
CASSLPPSGSREQYF
TGTGCCAGCAGCCTCCCACCCAGCGGGAGCCGCGAGCAGTACTTC
>few|-|TRBJ2-7|TRBV5-1
CASSPGYEQYF
TGCGCCAGCAGCCCCGGTTACGAGCAGTACTTC
>-|-|TRBJ1-4|TRBV4-2
CASSQDLPEKLFF
TGTGCCAGCAGCCAAGATCTTCCTGAAAAACTGTTTTTT
>-|TRBD1|TRBJ2-1|TRBV6-5
CASRNTGGDEQFF
TGTGCCAGCAGAAACACAGGGGGCGATGAGCAGTTCTTC
>-|TRBD2|TRBJ2-2|TRBV15
CATSRLNAGGPNTGELFF
TGTGCCACCAGCAGACTCAACGCGGGGGGACCGAACACCGGGGAGCTGTTTTTT
>few|TRBD2|TRBJ2-4|TRBV6-2/TRBV6-3
CASSRTSGGSNIQYF
TGTGCCAGCAGTAGGACTAGCGGGGGATCTAACATTCAGTACTTC
>-|TRBD2|TRBJ2-1|TRBV6-2/TRBV6-3
CASSQLAGGRYNEQFF
TGTGCCAGCAGCCAGCTAGCGGGAGGTCGCTACAATGAGCAGTTCTTC
>-|-|TRBJ2-7|TRBV25-1
CASSDAGLWQYF
TGTGCCAGCAGTGATGCAGGGTTGTGGCAGTACTTC
>many|TRBD1|TRBJ1-6|TRBV27
CASSLRDRVSPLHF
TGTGCCAGCAGTCTCCGGGACAGGGTTTCACCCCTCCACTTT
>-|-|TRBJ2-3|TRBV24-1
CATQTSDTQYF
TGTGCCACTCAAACATCAGATACGCAGTATTTT